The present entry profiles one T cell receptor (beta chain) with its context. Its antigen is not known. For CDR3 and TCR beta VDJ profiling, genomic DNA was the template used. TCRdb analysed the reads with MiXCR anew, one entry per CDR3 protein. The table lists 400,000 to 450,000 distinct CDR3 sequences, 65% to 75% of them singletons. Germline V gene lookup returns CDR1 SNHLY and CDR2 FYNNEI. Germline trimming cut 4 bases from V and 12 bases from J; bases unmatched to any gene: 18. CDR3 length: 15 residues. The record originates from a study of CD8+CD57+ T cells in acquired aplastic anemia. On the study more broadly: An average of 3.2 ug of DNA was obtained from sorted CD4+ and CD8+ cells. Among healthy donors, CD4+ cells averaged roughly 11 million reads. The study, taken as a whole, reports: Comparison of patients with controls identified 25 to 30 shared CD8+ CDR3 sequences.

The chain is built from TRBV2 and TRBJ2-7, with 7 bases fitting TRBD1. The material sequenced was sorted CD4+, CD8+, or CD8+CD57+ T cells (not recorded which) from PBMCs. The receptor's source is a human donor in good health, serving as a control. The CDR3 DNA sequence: TGTGCCAGCAGTGGACAGGGCGTACCGAATGACGAACTGTACTTC. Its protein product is CASSGQGVPNDELYF.